This is a list of T cell receptor beta chains from one sample in a study of T cells after yellow fever vaccination. In TCRdb, the 5' RACE reads were re-called with MiXCR into one record per CDR3 protein. The data show 200,000 to 250,000 distinct CDR3 sequences, approximately 3% seen once. This sample comprised CD4+ T cells sorted from PBMCs, obtained 10 days after the yellow fever booster vaccination. Receptors originate from a man aged 18 to 30 who received the YFV17D yellow fever vaccine. Each CDR3 is given without its conserved first and last residue. Not every row has a clone size; where given, it reads once, few, many or a size class.

cdr3_length clone_size j_call v_call cdr3_aa
14 - TRBJ1-1 TRBV5-4 ASSLGSRTDGTEAF
10 many TRBJ2-7 TRBV5-8 ASSPWGYEQY
17 few TRBJ1-4 TRBV5-1 ASSPGVQGTSATNEKLF
12 - TRBJ1-1 TRBV12-3/TRBV12-4 ASTLGDRGTEAF
12 many TRBJ2-3 TRBV5-1 ASSLGQDTDTQY
11 few TRBJ2-5 TRBV7-3 ASSLTEGQTQY
17 - TRBJ2-2 TRBV6-6 ASSQAGGDVSTYTGELF
13 many TRBJ2-3 TRBV7-2 ASSLETGRRDTQY
12 - TRBJ1-6 TRBV29-1 SVQLETGSSPLH
12 many TRBJ1-1 TRBV7-2 ASSLWAENTEAF
12 few TRBJ2-5 TRBV11-1 ASSLFAGQETQY
11 few TRBJ1-2 TRBV6-1 ASSELAEGRYT
13 few TRBJ2-3 TRBV12-3/TRBV12-4 ASSLTSGSTDTQY
13 - TRBJ2-2 TRBV2 ASSEIGANTGELF
10 few TRBJ1-1 TRBV29-1 SAGSQYTEAF